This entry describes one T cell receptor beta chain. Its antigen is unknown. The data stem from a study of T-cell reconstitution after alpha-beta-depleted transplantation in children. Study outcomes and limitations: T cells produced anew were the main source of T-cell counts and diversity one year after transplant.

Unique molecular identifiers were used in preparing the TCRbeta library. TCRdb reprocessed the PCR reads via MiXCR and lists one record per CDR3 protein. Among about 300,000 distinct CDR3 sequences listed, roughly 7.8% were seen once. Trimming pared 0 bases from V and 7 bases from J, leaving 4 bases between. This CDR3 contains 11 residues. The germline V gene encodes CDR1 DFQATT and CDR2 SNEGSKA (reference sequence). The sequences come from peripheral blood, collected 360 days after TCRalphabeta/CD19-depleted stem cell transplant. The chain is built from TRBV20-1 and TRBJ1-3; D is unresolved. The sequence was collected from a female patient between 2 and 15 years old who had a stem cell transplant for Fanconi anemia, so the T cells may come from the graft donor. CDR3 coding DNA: TGCAGTGCTAGAGATGACAACACCATATATTTT. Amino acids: CSARDDNTIYF.